Shown below are 2 T cell receptor beta chains from a single sample sequenced in a study of cytomegalovirus exposure and HLA in healthy donors. The repertoire was sequenced with immunoSEQ multiplex PCR; TCRdb's copy has only in-frame clones and lacks some. The repertoire holds some 130,000 clones, with 84% as singletons. The sequencing sample was made of PBMCs. These TCRs come from a woman in her 30s in good health and CMV-seronegative.

This clone was detected a few times. The V call is TRBV5-4, the J call TRBJ1-5; D is unresolved. Trimming took off 0 bases at V and 5 bases at J, with 6 bases between the two ends. The CDR3 loop spans 13 amino acids. The germline V gene encodes CDR1 SGHNT and CDR2 YYREEE (reference sequence). Here the CDR3 DNA reads TGTGCCAGCAGCTTGGATCCGGATCAGCCCCAGCATTTT. Encoded protein: CASSLDPDQPQHF.

The chain has TRBV27 and TRBJ1-6; D is possibly TRBD1 (5 bases). The length of the CDR3 is 14 residues. The germline V and J ends were trimmed by 5 bases and 7 bases, with 12 bases remaining between them. The germline V gene encodes CDR1 MNHEY and CDR2 SMNVEV (reference sequence). Written as DNA, the CDR3 is TGTGCCAGCAGTACGGGGGGAAAGAATTCACCCCTCCACTTT. This encodes CASSTGGKNSPLHF.